A selection of T cell receptor beta chains follows, all from one sample in a study of shared clonotypes between healthy human individuals. Using immunoSEQ multiplex PCR, the repertoire was profiled, and TCRdb retains in-frame clones only, with some absent. This repertoire shows over a million clones, 98% found once; its top ten account for 0.36%. Sequenced input: naive CD4+ T cells sorted from blood. The source of these receptors is a man under 40 in good health. The CDR3 runs from the conserved cysteine through the conserved F or W. A D gene is named only where the DNA matches it firmly. A row's size may be missing; if present it is once, few, many or a size class.

>TRBD1|TRBJ2-1|TRBV7-9|-
TGTGCCAGCAGCTTAAGGGACAGACACAATGAGCAGTTCTTC
CASSLRDRHNEQFF
>-|TRBJ2-1|TRBV18|-
TGTGCCAGCTCACTTGACAATGAGCAGTTCTTC
CASSLDNEQFF
>-|TRBJ1-1|TRBV28|-
TGTGCCAGCAGCCACGGCGGGTTGAGCACTGAAGCTTTCTTT
CASSHGGLSTEAFF
>TRBD1|TRBJ2-7|TRBV7-2|-
TGTGCCAGCAGCTTAGAGGGACAGGTCAACTACGAGCAGTACTTC
CASSLEGQVNYEQYF
>TRBD2|TRBJ2-5|TRBV9|-
TGTGCCAGCAGCCACAGCGGGAGGGCGTACCAAGAGACCCAGTACTTC
CASSHSGRAYQETQYF
>-|TRBJ1-1|TRBV5-1|-
TGCGCCAGCAGCTTGGCGATGTGGCAGGAGGAACGGACGACTGAAGCTTTCTTT
CASSLAMWQEERTTEAFF
>-|TRBJ1-2|TRBV7-9|-
TGTGCCAGCAGCTTAGCAGGGCCAGTCACGGCTGGCTACACCTTC
CASSLAGPVTAGYTF
>TRBD2|TRBJ2-1|TRBV19|-
TGTGCCAGTAGTAGGACTAGCGGGGGGTATGAGCAGTTCTTC
CASSRTSGGYEQFF
>-|TRBJ1-1|TRBV5-6|-
TGTGCCAGCAGCTTGGTCAGGGGCCAGAACACTGAAGCTTTCTTT
CASSLVRGQNTEAFF
>-|TRBJ2-3|TRBV5-1|-
TGCGCCAGCAGCTTGGGGGATACGCAGTATTTT
CASSLGDTQYF
>-|TRBJ2-5|TRBV7-2|-
TGTGCCAGCAGCTTAGGGGCGAGGACCCAAGAGACCCAGTACTTC
CASSLGARTQETQYF
>-|TRBJ2-5|TRBV20-1|-
TGCAGTGCTGTGGACCAAGAGACCCAGTACTTC
CSAVDQETQYF
>-|TRBJ2-1|TRBV10-3|-
TGTGCCATCAGTGAGTCTGACGGCTCCTACAATGAGCAGTTCTTC
CAISESDGSYNEQFF
>TRBD2|TRBJ2-7|TRBV19|-
TGTGCCAGTAGTATAGAGGGACTAGCGGGAATGATCCAGTACTTC
CASSIEGLAGMIQYF
>-|TRBJ2-5|TRBV5-1|-
TGCGCCAGCAGCGGGGCCCCAGGTGGGCAAGAGACCCAGTACTTC
CASSGAPGGQETQYF
>-|TRBJ2-7|TRBV5-4|-
TGTGCCAGGAGGGGGGGCTCCTACGAGCAGTACTTC
CARRGGSYEQYF
>-|TRBJ2-1|TRBV9|-
TGTGCCAGCAGCGTACTGGGCTCCTACAATGAGCAGTTCTTC
CASSVLGSYNEQFF
>TRBD1|TRBJ2-7|TRBV5-4|once
TGTGCCAGCAGCTTAGGGGGACAGGGCAGGTACGAGCAGTACTTC
CASSLGGQGRYEQYF